This T cell receptor beta chain stems from a study of shared clonotypes between healthy human individuals. Germline values: CDR1 SGHRS, CDR2 YFSETQ. This CDR3 has 11 amino acids. This clone was seen a handful of times. A far larger clone is one nucleotide away, so this likely arose from a read error. Produced via immunoSEQ multiplex PCR; TCRdb's table is partial and in-frame only. The table has about 980,000 clones, over 75% seen once. The clonotype comes from a man aged 18 to 35 in good health. The chain carries TRBV5-1 and TRBJ2-5; no clear D gene. The DNA end lines up better with TRBJ2-7; the J call may be wrong. The material sequenced was memory CD4+ T cells sorted from blood. Subset denoted: CD45RA-negative fraction. CDR3 region: CASSDFYEQYF. In nucleotides, the CDR3 is TGCGCCAGCAGTGACTTCTACGAGCAGTACTTC.